This T cell receptor (beta chain) was observed in a study of read filtering for tumor transcriptome and immune sequencing. Overall study context: R-ISS stage counts were eight or nine for I, approximately 16 for II, six or seven for III. IR-seq gave about 3.5 to 10.27 million TCR reads per sample; RNA-seq gave 85 to 1273.

On this clonotype: What it binds is not known.

Regarding the study as a whole: About four fifths of IR-seq clonotypes had a single read, yet these held about 3.6% of reads.

Molecular barcoded adaptors covering alpha/delta and beta/gamma chains were used on 400 to 450 ng RNA. TCRdb reanalysed the reads using MiXCR and keeps one entry per CDR3 protein. The sample shows under 60,000 distinct CDR3 sequences, roughly a fifth of them seen only once. Unmatched junction bases numbered 6, after V lost 3 bases and J lost 5 bases. This CDR3 is 15 amino acids long. Germline lookup yields CDR1 ENHRY and CDR2 SYGVKD. This TCR was recovered from a donor aged 40 or over with multiple myeloma. Sequencing was performed on a population of CD138-negative cells sorted from bone marrow. This chain joins TRBV10-3 and TRBJ2-2; TRBD2 matches at 7 bases. The CDR3 nucleotides read TGTGCCATCAGTGATCAGCTAGCGGTTACCGGGGAGCTGTTTTTT. This gives the protein CAISDQLAVTGELFF.